This TCR beta chain derives from a study of radiation and T cells in renal cell carcinoma. Study results and limitations: In blood, top tumor clones expanded by 2 weeks, shrinking by 4.

Described time point: blood 4 weeks post-SBRT, at nephrectomy. Indicated treatment: 15 Gy SBRT to primary tumor, nephrectomy 4 weeks later. After SBRT, blood was collected at 2 and 4 weeks, plus baseline. CDR3 length: 16 amino acids. This table comes from immunoSEQ multiplex PCR, and its TCRdb copy is limited to in-frame clones, with some not included. Of some 150,000 clones listed, 86% are singletons. Concerning this clone itself: Its antigen is not identified.

Here the sequenced sample was blood, taken from a patient whose treatment included radiotherapy and nephrectomy. The receptor was isolated from a woman aged 45-65 years with renal cell carcinoma. The chain recombines TRBV21-1 with TRBJ2-7; the table names TRBD1, a call not compared with the DNA. TRBV21-1 is flagged as a pseudogene. CDR3 bases: TGTGCCAGCAGCGAAGACAGGGAAAAGTTCCCCTACGAGCAGTACTTC. Its protein is CASSEDREKFPYEQYF.